This T cell receptor (beta chain) stems from a study of cytomegalovirus exposure and HLA in healthy donors. Findings of the study overall: Most TCRs appeared rarely, but some public TCRs recurred in many donors. A later analysis appeared to link common viral pathogens to several of the most significant clusters.

The PCR made use of 60 Vbeta and 13 Jbeta primers. The table came from immunoSEQ multiplex PCR; TCRdb's copy has only in-frame clones and leaves some out. There are approximately 190,000 clones in the sample; 75% to 90% occur only once, and about 2.4% lies in the top ten. This clone was seen a single time. Its antigen is unknown. CDR1 LNHNV and CDR2 YYDKDF come from the germline V gene (reference sequence). The CDR3 is made up of 17 amino acids. Losses at the gene ends were 0 bases for V and 6 bases for J; bases not matched to a gene: 12. The sample was PBMCs. The chain joins TRBV15 to TRBJ2-3; 7 bases are shared with TRBD2. This clonotype was sampled from a woman between 50 and 59 years old in good health and CMV-seropositive. As DNA, the CDR3 is TGTGCCACCAGCAGAGAAGTAAGCGGGGCAAAGGGGGATACGCAGTATTTT. Residues: CATSREVSGAKGDTQYF. Complete variable domain (other parts from reference TRBV15 and TRBJ2-3): DAMVIQNPRYQVTQFGKPVTLSCSQTLNHNVMYWYQQKSSQAPKLLFHYYDKDFNNEADTPDNFQSRRPNTSFCFLDIRSPGLGDTAMYLCATSREVSGAKGDTQYFGPGTRLTVL.